One sample yielded the 24 T cell receptor beta chains listed below, sequenced in a study of T cell repertoires in cytomegalovirus infection. TCRdb re-called the reads with MiXCR, one entry per CDR3 protein. The profile shows 100,000 to 150,000 distinct CDR3 sequences, 8.8% of them singletons. The sample taken for sequencing was PBMCs. These receptors came from a human donor in good health (CMV status not recorded). Some clones in this sample may be carry-over from other donors' samples.

This clonotype was detected a few times. J is TRBJ1-1 and V is TRBV5-4; D is undetermined. CDR1 SGHNT and CDR2 YYREEE come from the germline V gene (reference sequence). The V gene lost 2 bases and the J gene lost 8 bases, with 13 bases spanning the gap. CDR3 size: 13 residues. CDR3 DNA: TGTGCCAGCAGCTTTACGACGGGGTCAGAAGCTTTCTTT. Its protein product is CASSFTTGSEAFF.

This clonotype was seen more than once but under ten times. The chain uses TRBV6-6 and TRBJ1-1; D perhaps matches TRBD1 (5 bases). Trimming took 7 bases from V and 0 from J, leaving 12 bases between them. This CDR3 is built from 14 residues. Germline V CDR1 and CDR2: MNHNY, SVGAGI (reference sequence). CDR3 protein: CASTRTSMNTEAFF. The DNA of the CDR3 is TGTGCCAGCACCCGGACATCCATGAACACTGAAGCTTTCTTT.

This clonotype has only a few counts. The J gene is TRBJ1-1, the V gene TRBV20-1; D gene unclear. Germline CDR1 is DFQATT and CDR2 is SNEGSKA (reference sequence). The V end lost 0 bases, the J end lost 1 base, and 12 bases lay between the germline ends. The CDR3 is 15 amino acids. The DNA of the CDR3 is TGCAGTGCTAGAGATTTCGGACGGAAGAACACTGAAGCTTTCTTT. It is translated as CSARDFGRKNTEAFF.

The V and J genes are TRBV20-1 and TRBJ2-7, with TRBD2 matching over 9 bases. The CDR3 is 12 amino acids. V lost 7 bases to trimming and J lost 3 bases; unmatched junction nucleotides: 4. Germline-derived CDR1 and CDR2 are DFQATT and SNEGSKA (reference sequence). This chain's CDR3 is CSVGTSNYEQYF. DNA for the CDR3: TGCAGTGTGGGGACTAGCAACTACGAGCAGTACTTC.

Ten or more counts support this clonotype. This chain's CDR3 is CASSLDRYEAFF. CDR3 in DNA: TGTGCCAGCAGCTTAGACAGATATGAAGCTTTCTTT. V usage is TRBV11-2 and J usage is TRBJ1-1; no firm D call. This CDR3 has 12 amino acids. The V gene lost 0 bases and the J gene lost 7 bases, with 6 bases spanning the gap. Germline loops: CDR1 SGHAT, CDR2 FQNNGV.

This clonotype was seen repeatedly, ten times or more. The CDR3 is CSVRQGVTGELFF. The CDR3 nucleotides are TGCAGCGTCCGACAGGGGGTCACCGGGGAGCTGTTTTTT. V gene TRBV29-1 combines with J gene TRBJ2-2, with TRBD1 matching 9 bases. Trimming cost V 6 bases and J 4 bases; bases outside gene matches: 3. Germline CDR1 and CDR2: SQVTM and ANQGSEA. The CDR3 covers 13 residues.

Only a few counts were recorded for this clonotype. The chain couples TRBV28 to TRBJ2-7; no firm D call. Germline-derived CDR1 and CDR2 are MDHEN and SYDVKM. Trimming removed 7 bases from V and 3 bases from J, with 13 bases in between. CDR3 size: 13 residues. The CDR3 nucleotides are TGTGCCAGCACTTTCTCGGGCCGCTACGAGCAGTACTTC. Translation gives CASTFSGRYEQYF.

V is TRBV19 and J is TRBJ1-5; tentatively, D is TRBD1 (6 bases). V was trimmed by 6 bases and J by 9 bases, leaving 21 bases between them. Per germline, CDR1 LNHDA and CDR2 SQIVND (reference sequence). The CDR3 has 15 residues. The CDR3 loop is CASSPRRGAATPQHF. In nucleotides, the CDR3 is TGTGCCAGTAGCCCTCGGAGGGGGGCCGCGACGCCCCAGCATTTT.

The CDR3 DNA follows: TGTGCCAGTAGTTACAACTCCTACGAGCAGTACTTC. It specifies CASSYNSYEQYF. The chain carries TRBV19 and TRBJ2-7; the D is unclear. The V and J ends lost 5 bases and 0 bases respectively, with 5 bases between them. This CDR3 comprises 12 residues. The germline V gene has CDR1 LNHDA and CDR2 SQIVND (reference sequence).

In its sample, this clonotype is medium-sized. The V and J genes are TRBV7-2 and TRBJ1-5; maybe TRBD1 (5 bases). Deletions cut 5 bases from V and 3 bases from J, with 14 bases between. The CDR3 consists of 15 residues. In germline, CDR1 is SGHTA, CDR2 FQGNSA. CDR3 DNA sequence: TGTGCCAGCAGCCTCACATCGGGGGTCAATCAGCCCCAGCATTTT. It translates to CASSLTSGVNQPQHF.

This clonotype was detected many times. This rearrangement joins TRBV7-6 to TRBJ1-2; TRBD1 might be the D (6 bases). The CDR3 length is 15 residues. From germline, CDR1 is SGHVS and CDR2 FNYEAQ. Trimming left V 5 bases short and J 1 base short, with 14 bases between. CDR3 amino acids: CASSPGEGRNYGYTF. CDR3 DNA: TGTGCCAGCAGCCCAGGGGAGGGTCGTAACTATGGCTACACCTTC.

Worth noting for this clonotype: A much larger clone sits a single nucleotide away, making a read error possible. V and J are TRBV10-3 and TRBJ2-5; D unclear. Per germline, CDR1 ENHRY and CDR2 SYGVKD. The CDR3 is 14 residues long. V was clipped by 8 bases and J by 1 base, with 14 bases between them. The DNA for the CDR3 is TGTGCCATCCGTGCCCCTGAGGTCCAAGAGACCCAGTACTTC. Translated: CAIRAPEVQETQYF.

The chain carries TRBV20-1 and TRBJ2-3; possibly TRBD2 for D (6 bases). CDR3 length: 16 residues. Germline CDR1 and CDR2: DFQATT and SNEGSKA (reference sequence). With 2 bases removed from V and 0 bases from J, the gap between germline ends came to 15 bases. The CDR3 nucleotides read TGCAGTGCTAGAACACACGGGGGACTCAGCACAGATACGCAGTATTTT. Its protein product is CSARTHGGLSTDTQYF.

This clonotype showed up many times. The chain carries TRBV7-3 and TRBJ2-1, with 10 bases matching TRBD2. With 7 bases clipped from V and 5 bases from J, the junction kept 8 bases outside the gene matches. The germline V gene has CDR1 SGHTA and CDR2 FQGTGA. The CDR3 sequence is 15 residues long. The CDR3 DNA sequence: TGTGCCAGCACCCCGAGCGGGGGGGCGGACAATGAGCAGTTCTTC. Translating it yields CASTPSGGADNEQFF.

This clonotype was picked up many times. The chain combines TRBV2 with TRBJ1-5; TRBD1 aligns across 8 bases. The CDR3 runs 15 residues. CDR1 is SNHLY and CDR2 is FYNNEI in the germline V gene. V was clipped by 3 bases and J by 3 bases; unmatched bases: 4. In nucleotides, the CDR3 is TGTGCCAGCAGTGAGGCAGGGGGCTCCAATCAGCCCCAGCATTTT. It specifies CASSEAGGSNQPQHF.

The chain is built from TRBV9 and TRBJ1-1; D gene uncertain. CDR1 is SGDLS, CDR2 YYNGEE, per germline. The CDR3 covers 14 residues. Trimming removed 0 bases from V and 0 bases from J, with 6 bases in between. CDR3 nucleotide sequence: TGTGCCAGCAGCGTAGAGCATATGAACACTGAAGCTTTCTTT. Protein: CASSVEHMNTEAFF.

This clonotype was found many times. The chain joins TRBV5-6 to TRBJ2-7; 10 positions match TRBD1. Germline trimming cut 4 bases from V and 2 bases from J; bases unmatched to any gene: 3. The CDR3 has 14 residues. Per the germline V gene, CDR1 is SGHDT and CDR2 is YYEEEE. The DNA of the CDR3 is TGTGCCAGCAGCAGGGACAGGGGCCCCTACGAGCAGTACTTC. Its protein product is CASSRDRGPYEQYF.

Comments on this clonotype: At one of its ends the junction is not consistent with the germline gene, which may arise from a read error. The chain employs TRBV6-6 and TRBJ2-2; the D is unclear. Looked up from germline, CDR1 is MNHNY and CDR2 is SVGAGI (reference sequence). This CDR3 region has 12 residues. CDR3 coding DNA: TGTGCCGGCAGAACCAACACCGGGGAGCTGTTTTTT. Translating it yields CAGRTNTGELFF.

This clonotype was found many times. The rearrangement joins TRBV5-1 to TRBJ1-1; no firm D call. V lost 0 bases and J lost 5, with 11 bases in between. The CDR3 consists of 14 residues. Germline CDR1 and CDR2: SGHRS and YFSETQ. CDR3 coding DNA: TGCGCCAGCAGCTTGGAGGGCAGAGGGACTGAAGCTTTCTTT. Translated, it gives CASSLEGRGTEAFF.

The DNA for the CDR3 is TGTGCCAGCAGCCAAGCCCAGACCTCCTACGAGCAGTACTTC. Its translation: CASSQAQTSYEQYF. V usage is TRBV3-1 and J usage is TRBJ2-7; D gene uncertain. Trimming removed 1 base from V and 0 bases from J, with 7 bases in between. The CDR3 is made up of 14 amino acids. Germline V gives CDR1 LGHDT, CDR2 YNNKEL (reference sequence).

This clonotype was found a few times. This chain joins TRBV19 and TRBJ1-5, with 9 positions matching TRBD1. The CDR3 has 17 residues. Looked up from germline, CDR1 is LNHDA and CDR2 is SQIVND (reference sequence). V lost 1 base to trimming and J lost 5 bases; unmatched junction nucleotides: 9. CDR3: CASSIVLTGGSDQPQHF. The DNA of the CDR3 is TGTGCCAGTAGTATAGTTCTGACAGGGGGAAGTGATCAGCCCCAGCATTTT. The full variable domain, in which reference TRBV19 and TRBJ1-5 provide the parts outside the CDR3, is DGGITQSPKYLFRKEGQNVTLSCEQNLNHDAMYWYRQDPGQGLRLIYYSQIVNDFQKGDIAEGYSVSREKKESFPLTVTSAQKNPTAFYLCASSIVLTGGSDQPQHFGDGTRLSIL.

This clonotype was detected only once. J is TRBJ1-1 and V is TRBV18; TRBD1 matches at 7 bases. The CDR3 spans 15 residues. The J segment lost 0 bases and the V segment lost 5 bases, leaving 6 bases of the junction unmatched. Germline CDR1 and CDR2: KGHSH and LQKENI. CDR3 sequence reads: CASSSAQGLNTEAFF. The CDR3 DNA reads as TGTGCCAGCTCATCTGCACAGGGGTTGAACACTGAAGCTTTCTTT. Using reference TRBV18 and TRBJ1-1 for the parts outside the CDR3, the full variable domain is NAGVMQNPRHLVRRRGQEARLRCSPMKGHSHVYWYRQLPEEGLKFMVYLQKENIIDESGMPKERFSAEFPKEGPSILRIQQVVRGDSAAYFCASSSAQGLNTEAFFGQGTRLTVV.

This clonotype was recorded at least ten times. The rearrangement joins TRBV7-9 to TRBJ1-1, with unresolved D. Germline V lookup: CDR1 SEHNR, CDR2 FQNEAQ (reference sequence). The ends were cut back, 2 bases at V and 3 bases at J, with 7 bases in the middle. The CDR3 runs to 13 residues. The CDR3 reads CASSLKGDTEAFF. The CDR3 DNA sequence: TGTGCCAGCAGCTTAAAAGGCGACACTGAAGCTTTCTTT.

This clonotype was counted many times. The chain has TRBV28 and TRBJ1-2; D gene unclear. With 4 bases removed from V and 5 bases from J, the gap between germline ends came to 8 bases. The CDR3 loop spans 12 amino acids. Germline V lookup: CDR1 MDHEN, CDR2 SYDVKM. The CDR3 reads CASSSGSYGYTF. CDR3 DNA: TGTGCCAGCAGTTCTGGTTCATATGGCTACACCTTC.